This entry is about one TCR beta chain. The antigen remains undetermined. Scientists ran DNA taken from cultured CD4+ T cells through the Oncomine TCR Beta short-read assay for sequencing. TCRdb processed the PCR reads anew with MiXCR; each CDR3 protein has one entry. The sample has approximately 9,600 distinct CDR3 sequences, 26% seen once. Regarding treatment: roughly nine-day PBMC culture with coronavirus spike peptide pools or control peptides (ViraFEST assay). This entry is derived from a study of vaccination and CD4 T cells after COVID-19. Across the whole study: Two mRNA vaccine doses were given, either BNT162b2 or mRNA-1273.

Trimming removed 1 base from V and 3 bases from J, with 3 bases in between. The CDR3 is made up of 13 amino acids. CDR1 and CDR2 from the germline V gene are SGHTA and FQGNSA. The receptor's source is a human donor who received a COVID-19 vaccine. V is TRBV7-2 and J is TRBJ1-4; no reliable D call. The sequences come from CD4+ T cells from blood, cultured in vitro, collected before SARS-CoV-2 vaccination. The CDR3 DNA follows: TGTGCCAGCAGCTTAGGCCCTAATGAAAAACTGTTTTTT. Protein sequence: CASSLGPNEKLFF.